Below, 10 T cell receptor beta chains from the same sample are listed, as sequenced in a study of cytomegalovirus exposure and HLA in healthy donors. Use of 60 Vbeta and 13 Jbeta primers characterized the PCR. Profiling relied on immunoSEQ multiplex PCR, and the TCRdb table lists in-frame clones only, not all of them. The sample records more than 150,000 clones, 79% being singletons. The sequenced material came from PBMCs. The receptors were gathered from a girl aged 5 to 17 in good health and CMV-seropositive.

CDR3 DNA sequence: TGCAGCGTAGGGGTCAGGGGGACAGAGACCCAGTACTTC. Encoded protein: CSVGVRGTETQYF. The chain links TRBV29-1 to TRBJ2-5; TRBD1 matches 7 bases. The CDR3 consists of 13 residues. Germline assignment: CDR1 SQVTM and CDR2 ANQGSEA. J gave up 4 bases and V 6 bases, and 8 bases lay outside the gene matches.

In its sample, this clone was seen a few times. The chain recombines TRBV7-9 with TRBJ2-1, with TRBD1 matching 8 bases. Germline CDR1 is SEHNR and CDR2 is FQNEAQ (reference sequence). The V segment lost 2 bases and the J segment 0 bases; nucleotides outside the gene matches: 3. This CDR3 contains 16 residues. The CDR3 sequence: CASSLRTGSSYNEQFF. The CDR3 bases are TGTGCCAGCAGCTTAAGGACAGGGAGCTCCTACAATGAGCAGTTCTTC.

This clone has only one observation. The chain uses TRBV10-2 and TRBJ1-6; 8 nucleotides agree with TRBD1. The V gene end was trimmed by 4 bases and the J gene end by 5 bases; junction bases not matched to a gene: 4. Germline V gene data show CDR1 as WSHSY and CDR2 as SAAADI. This CDR3 is built from 15 residues. Here the CDR3 DNA reads TGCGCCAGCAGTGGGACAGGGAGAAATAATTCACCCCTCCACTTT. It codes for CASSGTGRNNSPLHF.

The chain is built from TRBV19 and TRBJ2-6, with D possibly TRBD2 on 6 matching bases. Trimming stripped 5 bases from V and 0 bases from J, with 11 bases between. The CDR3 spans 16 residues. Germline V gives CDR1 LNHDA, CDR2 SQIVND (reference sequence). In DNA, the CDR3 is TGTGCCAGTAGTGCCCTGACTAGCTCTGGGGCCAACGTCCTGACTTTC. Translating gives CASSALTSSGANVLTF.

The chain couples TRBV11-2 to TRBJ2-5; D uncertain. There are 12 residues in the CDR3. CDR1 SGHAT and CDR2 FQNNGV come from the germline V gene. Trimming removed 1 base from V and 4 bases from J, with 4 bases in between. CDR3 sequence (DNA): TGTGCCAGCAGCTTAGCAGGAGAGACCCAGTACTTC. It is translated as CASSLAGETQYF.

This clone was seen only a few times. The rearrangement joins TRBV6-1 to TRBJ2-3; TRBD1 matches 7 bases. The CDR3 has 14 amino acids. Per germline, CDR1 MNHNS and CDR2 SASEGT. The V and J ends lost 0 bases and 4 bases, in that order; junction bases with no gene match: 1. The CDR3 nucleotides read TGTGCCAGCAGTGAAGCGAGGGGGCCAGATACGCAGTATTTT. Protein product: CASSEARGPDTQYF.

V is TRBV7-2 and J is TRBJ1-6; TRBD1 is a possible D gene (5 bases). The CDR3 is 14 amino acids. Trimming removed 1 base from V and 5 bases from J, with 6 bases in between. Germline CDR1 SGHTA, CDR2 FQGNSA. CDR3 loop: CASSLGQHNSPLHF. The CDR3 DNA follows: TGTGCCAGCAGCTTAGGACAGCATAATTCACCCCTCCACTTT.

The rearrangement joins TRBV2 to TRBJ2-5; TRBD1 is a possible D gene (5 bases). The germline CDR1 and CDR2 sequences are SNHLY and FYNNEI. The V end lost 2 bases, the J end lost 4 bases, and 5 bases lay between the germline ends. The CDR3 runs to 12 residues. CDR3 in DNA: TGTGCCAGCAGTGAACAGGGAGAGACCCAGTACTTC. Protein product: CASSEQGETQYF.

The chain recombines TRBV19 with TRBJ1-5; 11 nucleotides align to TRBD1. The CDR3 covers 15 residues. Germline V gene lookup returns CDR1 LNHDA and CDR2 SQIVND (reference sequence). With 4 bases clipped from V and 2 bases from J, the junction kept 1 base outside the gene matches. The CDR3 is CASSRTGGGNQPQHF. CDR3 in DNA: TGTGCCAGTAGTAGGACAGGGGGCGGCAATCAGCCCCAGCATTTT.

This sequence joins TRBV5-5 and TRBJ1-5, with D maybe TRBD1 (5 bases). CDR3 size: 16 residues. Per the germline V gene, CDR1 is SGHKS and CDR2 is YYEKEE (reference sequence). V gave up 0 bases and J gave up 5 bases, with 15 bases separating them. The CDR3 protein is CASSLAPVGGYQPQHF. The CDR3 region has the DNA TGTGCCAGCAGCTTGGCCCCCGTGGGGGGGTATCAGCCCCAGCATTTT. Full variable domain (remainder filled in from reference TRBV5-5 and TRBJ1-5): DAGVTQSPTHLIKTRGQQVTLRCSPISGHKSVSWYQQVLGQGPQFIFQYYEKEERGRGNFPDRFSARQFPNYSSELNVNALLLGDSALYLCASSLAPVGGYQPQHFGDGTRLSIL.